These T cell receptor beta chains were read from a single sample in a study of beta chain features in type 1 diabetes. The method was immunoSEQ multiplex PCR; TCRdb's version includes in-frame clones alone and lacks a portion of them. The sample lists hundreds of thousands of clones, roughly 12% occurring once. Sequencing was done on a sample of naive CD4+ T cells from blood. Every receptor here comes from a man between 18 and 29 years old with type 1 diabetes. Both conserved end residues are part of each CDR3. D genes are given only for firm matches. Expanded clones get a size class; other rows say once, few or many, or leave the size out.

abundance	d_gene	j_gene	len	v_gene	CDR3aa	CDR3nt
once	NA	TRBJ1-5	17	TRBV29-1	CSVGGQRSYHSNQPQHF	TGCAGCGTTGGGGGGCAAAGGTCCTACCATAGCAATCAGCCCCAGCATTTT
few	TRBD1	TRBJ1-6	15	TRBV6-1	CASSEGGTDYSPLHF	TGTGCCAGCAGTGAAGGGGGGACAGATTATTCACCCCTCCACTTT
NA	NA	TRBJ1-1	12	TRBV30	CAWNPSHTEAFF	TGTGCCTGGAACCCAAGTCACACTGAAGCTTTCTTT
few	NA	TRBJ2-5	14	TRBV2	CASSEDRQVETQYF	TGTGCCAGCAGTGAGGATCGACAGGTGGAGACCCAGTACTTC
few	TRBD1	TRBJ2-1	15	TRBV7-9	CASTSGQSTYNEQFF	TGTGCCAGCACTTCGGGACAGAGTACCTACAATGAGCAGTTCTTC
NA	TRBD2	TRBJ2-3	16	TRBV19	CASSIALAGITDTQYF	TGTGCCAGTAGTATAGCGCTAGCGGGGATCACAGATACGCAGTATTTT
few	NA	TRBJ1-5	14	TRBV5-4	CASSLYGSNQPQHF	TGTGCCAGCAGCTTGTACGGTAGCAATCAGCCCCAGCATTTT
NA	NA	TRBJ1-1	15	TRBV6-5	CASSYGGYGRTEAFF	TGTGCCAGCAGTTACGGAGGGTATGGTCGCACTGAAGCTTTCTTT
NA	TRBD1	TRBJ2-3	16	TRBV6-1	CASSEIPGQGTDTQYF	TGTGCCAGCAGTGAGATACCGGGACAGGGCACAGATACGCAGTATTTT
NA	NA	TRBJ1-1	15	TRBV15	CATSTFRGLNTEAFF	TGTGCCACCAGCACCTTTAGGGGCCTGAACACTGAAGCTTTCTTT
NA	NA	TRBJ2-5	12	TRBV18	CASSPVGETQYF	TGTGCCAGCTCACCAGTTGGTGAGACCCAGTACTTC
NA	NA	TRBJ2-3	15	TRBV21-1	CASSSDRGFTDTQYF	TGTGCCAGCAGCTCGGACAGGGGATTCACAGATACGCAGTATTTT
NA	TRBD1	TRBJ2-7	15	TRBV7-9	CASSSNRGISYEQYF	TGTGCCAGCAGCTCCAACAGGGGGATCTCCTACGAGCAGTACTTC
few	NA	TRBJ1-1	14	TRBV7-9	CASSLKGENTEAFF	TGTGCCAGCAGCCTGAAGGGCGAGAACACTGAAGCTTTCTTT
NA	TRBD2	TRBJ2-1	14	TRBV5-1	CASSLETSGRPQFF	TGCGCCAGCAGCTTGGAGACTAGCGGGCGGCCTCAGTTCTTC
few	NA	TRBJ1-4	13	TRBV29-1	CSVGSPTNEKLFF	TGCAGCGTTGGCAGCCCAACTAATGAAAAACTGTTTTTT
NA	NA	TRBJ1-1	15	TRBV4-1	CASSQDLGMNTEAFF	TGCGCCAGCAGCCAAGATCTTGGGATGAACACTGAAGCTTTCTTT
NA	NA	TRBJ2-7	12	TRBV14	CASSQGSYEQYF	TGTGCCAGCAGCCAAGGGTCCTACGAGCAGTACTTC
few	NA	TRBJ2-1	15	TRBV27	CASSLLYRDHNEQFF	TGTGCCAGCAGTTTACTGTACAGGGACCACAATGAGCAGTTCTTC
NA	NA	TRBJ2-7	16	TRBV6-6	CASSYGQGALAYEQYF	TGTGCCAGCAGTTACGGCCAAGGGGCCCTGGCTTACGAGCAGTACTTC
NA	TRBD1	TRBJ2-5	13	TRBV29-1	CSVATGALETQYF	TGCAGCGTCGCGACAGGGGCTTTGGAGACCCAGTACTTC
NA	NA	TRBJ2-4	16	TRBV28	CASSIPTGQAKNIQYF	TGTGCCAGCAGTATCCCGACAGGTCAAGCCAAAAACATTCAGTACTTC
few	TRBD1	TRBJ1-2	16	TRBV9	CASSVSAGGSNYGYTF	TGTGCCAGCAGCGTATCGGCAGGGGGCTCTAACTATGGCTACACCTTC
NA	NA	TRBJ1-1	14	TRBV12-5	CASGLSWSDTEAFF	TGTGCTAGTGGTTTGTCCTGGTCGGACACTGAAGCTTTCTTT
NA	NA	TRBJ2-5	16	TRBV14	CASSQAKRRAGETQYF	TGTGCCAGCAGCCAAGCTAAGAGGAGGGCCGGAGAGACCCAGTACTTC
few	NA	TRBJ1-1	13	TRBV10-3	CAISPGTDFEAFF	TGTGCCATCAGCCCCGGGACCGACTTTGAAGCTTTCTTT
NA	TRBD1	TRBJ2-5	13	TRBV5-4	CASSTDRAVAQYF	TGTGCCAGCAGCACGGACAGGGCCGTGGCCCAGTACTTC
NA	NA	TRBJ2-7	16	TRBV6-5	CASSYGSGALSYEQYF	TGTGCCAGCAGTTACGGGTCGGGGGCCCTCTCCTACGAGCAGTACTTC
few	TRBD1	TRBJ1-6	12	TRBV28	CASRRDSPSLHF	TGTGCCAGCAGAAGGGACAGCCCATCCCTCCACTTT
few	TRBD1	TRBJ1-4	14	TRBV7-2	CASSLDRLNEKLFF	TGTGCCAGCAGCTTGGACAGGCTGAATGAAAAACTGTTTTTT
few	NA	TRBJ1-2	16	TRBV30	CAWSAPSVVGNYGYTF	TGTGCCTGGAGTGCGCCCTCAGTAGTGGGTAACTATGGCTACACCTTC
NA	NA	TRBJ2-7	11	TRBV20-1	CSASGGDEQYF	TGCAGTGCTAGCGGGGGCGACGAGCAGTACTTC